The rows below give T cell receptor beta chains drawn from one sample of a study of blood T cell repertoires in COVID-19. Repertoires were generated with immunoSEQ multiplex PCR, while TCRdb's copy carries only in-frame clones and drops some. The sample includes about 220,000 clones, 84% of them seen just once. The source material was peripheral blood. Every receptor here comes from a young woman who had recovered from COVID-19. The CDR3 runs from the conserved cysteine through the conserved F or W. The D gene is left open where the match is weak. The listing skips clone size in some rows; elsewhere it reads once, few, many or a size class.

>TRBV5-1|TRBD2|TRBJ2-3|NA
TGCGCCAGCAGTTCTTCCGGGACTAGCATCGCAGATACGCAGTATTTT
CASSSSGTSIADTQYF
>TRBV6-5|NA|TRBJ2-3|NA
TGTGCCAGCCAACCACTGGGCGGCACAGATACGCAGTATTTT
CASQPLGGTDTQYF
>TRBV4-1|TRBD2|TRBJ2-1|NA
TGCGCCAGCAGCCAAATAACTAGCGCGTACTACAATGAGCAGTTCTTC
CASSQITSAYYNEQFF
>TRBV7-3|NA|TRBJ1-4|NA
TGTGCCAGCGGCCAGGCAACTAATGAAAAACTGTTTTTT
CASGQATNEKLFF
>TRBV19|NA|TRBJ2-3|NA
TGTGCCAGTAGTATAGGGGCGGTGGAGGGGGATACGCAGTATTTT
CASSIGAVEGDTQYF
>TRBV11-2|NA|TRBJ2-3|once
TGTGCCAGCAGCTTAGATAGGCGGTCAGATACGCAGTATTTT
CASSLDRRSDTQYF
>TRBV27|TRBD2|TRBJ2-7|NA
TGTGCCAGCGGACTAGCGGGTCAATCCTACGAGCAGTACTTC
CASGLAGQSYEQYF
>TRBV5-1|TRBD2|TRBJ2-3|NA
TGCGCCAGCAGTCGCTCCGGGACTAGCGGTCTACGTAGCACAGATACGCAGTATTTT
CASSRSGTSGLRSTDTQYF
>TRBV3-1/TRBV3-2|NA|TRBJ2-1|NA
TGTGCCAGCAGCCAAGATGTGGCAGGTTTAAGCAATGAGCAGTTCTTC
CASSQDVAGLSNEQFF
>TRBV2|TRBD2|TRBJ2-1|NA
TGTGCCAGCAGTGCCCTCCCGGGACTAGCGGGAGGTGAGCAGTTCTTC
CASSALPGLAGGEQFF
>TRBV5-5|NA|TRBJ1-4|NA
TGTGCCAGCAGCTTGGAAGGGGGAAAAGGAAAACTGTTTTTT
CASSLEGGKGKLFF
>TRBV9|TRBD1|TRBJ1-3|once
TGTGCCAGCAGCGCTAAAGGGGGCGCTACTGGAAACACCATATATTTT
CASSAKGGATGNTIYF
>TRBV30|TRBD1|TRBJ1-1|NA
TGTGCCTGGACAGGGGGGTCTGAAGCTTTCTTT
CAWTGGSEAFF
>TRBV9|NA|TRBJ2-1|NA
TGTGCCAGCAGCGCAAACGGAGATGAGCAGTTCTTC
CASSANGDEQFF
>TRBV5-1|TRBD2|TRBJ2-5|NA
TGCGCCAGCACCCCATCGGCTAGCGGCGTCAGGGAGACCCAGTACTTC
CASTPSASGVRETQYF